The next 27 T cell receptor beta chains were all read from a single sample in a study of blood T cell repertoires in COVID-19. Profiled with immunoSEQ multiplex PCR; TCRdb holds only in-frame clones, not every one. The profile shows 200,000 or so clones, about nine tenths of them singletons. Sequencing input: PBMCs or T cells enriched from blood (not recorded which). The receptors were gathered from a man aged 30 to 45 in a cohort exposed to, infected with or recovered from COVID-19 (not recorded which).

This clone was detected ten times or more. This sequence joins TRBV11-3 and TRBJ2-1; D is perhaps TRBD1 (6 bases). This CDR3 is 15 amino acids long. CDR1 and CDR2 from the germline V gene are SGHNT and YENEEA. With 3 bases removed from V and 8 bases from J, the gap between germline ends came to 17 bases. In DNA form, the CDR3 reads TGTGCCAGCAGCTTGGATGCCAATAACAGGGATGAGCAGTTCTTC. This gives the protein CASSLDANNRDEQFF.

This clone has at least ten counts. The chain recombines TRBV27 with TRBJ2-7, with a possible D match to TRBD1 (6 bases). The CDR3 consists of 13 residues. Germline V gene lookup returns CDR1 MNHEY and CDR2 SMNVEV (reference sequence). Deletions cut 7 bases from V and 4 bases from J, with 14 bases between. The CDR3 here is CASKAGDRYEQYF. The CDR3 DNA reads as TGTGCCAGCAAAGCAGGGGACCGGTACGAGCAGTACTTC.

The CDR3 reads CASSDRWASGRSYEQYF. For the CDR3, the DNA is TGTGCCAGCAGTGATAGGTGGGCTAGCGGGAGGTCCTACGAGCAGTACTTC. This chain joins TRBV2 and TRBJ2-7; 11 bases align to TRBD2. Germline CDR1 reads SNHLY; CDR2 reads FYNNEI. The CDR3 is 17 amino acids. V trimming: 3 bases; J trimming: 1 base; junction bases outside the gene matches: 8.

The V call is TRBV6-5, the J call TRBJ1-2, with D possibly TRBD1 on 5 matching bases. V dropped 0 bases and J dropped 8 bases, with 10 bases sitting between them. Germline CDR1 reads MNHEY; CDR2 reads SVGAGI. This CDR3 contains 13 residues. The CDR3: CASSYSAPGGYTF. The CDR3 DNA is TGTGCCAGCAGTTACTCGGCCCCAGGGGGCTACACCTTC.

The chain uses TRBV9 and TRBJ2-2, with a tentative D call TRBD2 (6 bases). Trimming took 6 bases from V and 1 from J, leaving 16 bases between them. This CDR3 comprises 16 residues. Germline values: CDR1 SGDLS, CDR2 YYNGEE. This CDR3 is CASTRGGLRNTGELFF. The CDR3 nucleotides read TGTGCCAGCACGCGGGGCGGCCTTCGGAACACCGGGGAGCTGTTTTTT.

The chain carries TRBV6-1 and TRBJ1-5; D remains unclear. CDR3 length equals 14 residues. The germline V and J ends were trimmed by 3 bases and 2 bases, with 8 bases remaining between them. Germline loops: CDR1 MNHNS, CDR2 SASEGT. The CDR3 region is CASSEVPGNQPQHF. Here the CDR3 DNA reads TGTGCCAGCAGTGAGGTACCGGGCAATCAGCCCCAGCATTTT.

This chain's CDR3 is CASSFLQASGELFF. DNA for the CDR3: TGTGCCAGCAGCTTCCTACAGGCCTCGGGGGAGCTGTTTTTT. V and J are TRBV5-6 and TRBJ2-2; possibly TRBD1 for D (5 bases). CDR3 length: 14 residues. Germline lookup yields CDR1 SGHDT and CDR2 YYEEEE. V was cut by 2 bases and J by 8 bases, with 13 bases left in between. Looking up the rest from reference TRBV5-6 and TRBJ2-2 gives the full variable domain: DAGVTQSPTHLIKTRGQQVTLRCSPKSGHDTVSWYQQALGQGPQFIFQYYEEEERQRGNFPDRFSGHQFPNYSSELNVNALLLGDSALYLCASSFLQASGELFFGEGSRLTVL.

This sequence joins TRBV7-8 and TRBJ1-4; a weak D match, TRBD1 (6 bases). The germline CDR1 and CDR2 sequences are SGHVS and FQNEAQ. V lost 7 bases, J lost 8 bases, and 17 bases lay in between. CDR3 length equals 14 residues. The CDR3: CASTSRGRGEKLFF. Written as DNA, the CDR3 is TGTGCCAGCACGAGCAGGGGTAGAGGAGAAAAACTGTTTTTT.

This chain joins TRBV18 and TRBJ2-1; the D gene is possibly TRBD2 (5 bases). CDR1 is KGHSH, CDR2 LQKENI, per germline. V lost 4 bases, J lost 2 bases, and 18 bases lay in between. The CDR3 totals 17 residues. CDR3 region: CASSLTGPTGTYNEQFF. The CDR3 DNA reads as TGTGCCAGCTCACTCACCGGGCCCACGGGGACCTACAATGAGCAGTTCTTC.

This chain links TRBV24-1 with TRBJ1-2, with a possible D match to TRBD1 (6 bases). V lost 7 bases and J 5 bases, leaving 22 bases between the germline ends. Per the germline V gene, CDR1 is KGHDR and CDR2 is SFDVKD. The CDR3 sequence is 16 residues long. The CDR3 protein is CATSSRGDRSRYGYTF. Here the CDR3 DNA reads TGTGCCACCAGCTCTCGGGGAGACAGGAGCAGATATGGCTACACCTTC.

The rearrangement joins TRBV7-9 to TRBJ2-3; D possibly corresponds to TRBD2 (5 bases). The germline gives CDR1 SEHNR, CDR2 FQNEAQ (reference sequence). V lost 0 bases to trimming and J lost 2 bases, with 9 bases between them. CDR3 length equals 15 residues. This CDR3 is CASSLATEVTDTQYF. The CDR3 nucleotides are TGTGCCAGCAGCTTAGCGACGGAGGTCACAGATACGCAGTATTTT.

The chain links TRBV4-1 to TRBJ2-7; D gene unclear. The length of the CDR3 is 13 residues. Trimming left V 1 base short and J 5 bases short, with 9 bases between. Germline V lookup: CDR1 MGHRA, CDR2 YSYEKL. CDR3 in DNA: TGCGCCAGCAGCCAAGCCCTCCTAGACGAGCAGTACTTC. It codes for CASSQALLDEQYF.

The chain links TRBV11-2 to TRBJ2-5; no clear D. CDR1 is SGHAT, CDR2 FQNNGV, per germline. The CDR3 covers 12 residues. The germline V and J ends were trimmed by 5 bases and 6 bases, with 10 bases remaining between them. Here the CDR3 DNA reads TGTGCCAGCAGCACTGGGCCCAAGACCCAGTACTTC. As protein: CASSTGPKTQYF.

V gene TRBV4-3 combines with J gene TRBJ1-1; maybe TRBD1 (6 bases). Germline V gene lookup returns CDR1 LGHNA and CDR2 YSLEER. CDR3 length: 15 amino acids. V lost 0 bases, J lost 5 bases, and 13 bases lay in between. The CDR3, as DNA: TGCGCCAGCAGCCAAGATCTGCCAGGGGCTACTGAAGCTTTCTTT. The encoded protein is CASSQDLPGATEAFF.

The rearrangement uses TRBV11-1 and TRBJ2-7; 9 bases align to TRBD1. V gave up 1 base and J gave up 5 bases; unmatched junction bases: 6. Germline loops: CDR1 SGHAT, CDR2 FQDESV (reference sequence). The length of the CDR3 is 15 residues. This CDR3 is CASSLEGQGWDEQYF. As DNA, the CDR3 is TGTGCCAGCAGCTTAGAGGGACAGGGATGGGACGAGCAGTACTTC.

The chain has TRBV5-8 and TRBJ2-6; TRBD2 is a possible D gene (5 bases). Germline assignment: CDR1 SGHTS and CDR2 YDEGEE. CDR3 length equals 15 residues. Trimming stripped 4 bases from V and 4 bases from J, with 12 bases between. CDR3 residues: CASSPGIPGANVLTF. In DNA form, the CDR3 reads TGTGCCAGCAGCCCGGGAATTCCCGGGGCCAACGTCCTGACTTTC.

The CDR3: CASSQDRATNEKLFF. CDR3 sequence (DNA): TGTGCCAGCAGCCAGGACAGGGCCACTAATGAAAAACTGTTTTTT. V usage is TRBV2 and J usage is TRBJ1-4; 8 bases match TRBD1. In germline, CDR1 is SNHLY, CDR2 FYNNEI. Trimming took 6 bases from V and 2 from J; bases not matched to a gene: 5. The CDR3 sequence is 15 residues long.

V is TRBV28 and J is TRBJ2-3; the D is unclear. V lost 6 bases to trimming and J lost 7 bases, with 8 bases between them. The CDR3 runs to 11 residues. Germline V gene lookup returns CDR1 MDHEN and CDR2 SYDVKM. CDR3 residues: CASSYINTQYF. The CDR3 DNA reads as TGTGCCAGCAGCTATATCAATACGCAGTATTTT.

With respect to this clone: Since a much larger clone is just one base distant, this may be a read error. The same CDR3 is also encoded by other DNA sequences in this sample. The chain recombines TRBV25-1 with TRBJ2-2, with no clear D. This CDR3 contains 14 residues. The germline gives CDR1 MGHDK, CDR2 SYGVNS. V was clipped by 0 bases and J by 3 bases, with 5 bases between them. CDR3 in DNA: TGTGCCAGCAGTGAATACCGGGACACCGGGGAGCTGTTTTTT. Translation: CASSEYRDTGELFF.

This sequence joins TRBV28 and TRBJ1-4; weak D call: TRBD1 (6 bases). There are 15 residues in the CDR3. Germline values: CDR1 MDHEN, CDR2 SYDVKM. Trimming took 10 bases from V and 0 from J, leaving 15 bases between them. The CDR3 DNA follows: TGTGCCATCAAGACAGGACTTGCAACTAATGAAAAACTGTTTTTT. It yields the protein CAIKTGLATNEKLFF. The entire variable domain, with the rest obtained from reference TRBV28 and TRBJ1-4, is as follows: DVKVTQSSRYLVKRTGEKVFLECVQDMDHENMFWYRQDPGLGLRLIYFSYDVKMKEKGDIPEGYSVSREKKERFSLILESASTNQTSMYLCAIKTGLATNEKLFFGSGTQLSVL.

This clone was found once. V is TRBV7-9 and J is TRBJ2-3, with 9 bases matching TRBD1. V was clipped by 1 base and J by 4 bases; unmatched bases: 9. The CDR3 sequence is 17 residues long. Germline lookup yields CDR1 SEHNR and CDR2 FQNEAQ (reference sequence). The CDR3 is CASSLVGQGPRADTQYF. The CDR3 coding sequence is TGTGCCAGCAGCTTAGTGGGACAGGGTCCGCGGGCAGATACGCAGTATTTT.

The V call is TRBV19, the J call TRBJ1-2, with D uncertain. Between the trimmed V and J ends, which lost 3 bases and 6 bases, there was a span of 8 bases. CDR3 length: 12 amino acids. The germline V gene has CDR1 LNHDA and CDR2 SQIVND (reference sequence). The CDR3 nucleotides are TGTGCCAGTAGTATTAGCATCGATGGCTACACCTTC. Its protein is CASSISIDGYTF.

J is TRBJ1-4 and V is TRBV9, with 7 nucleotides matching TRBD1. This CDR3 contains 16 residues. Germline V gene data show CDR1 as SGDLS and CDR2 as YYNGEE. With 0 bases clipped from V and 4 bases from J, the junction kept 6 bases outside the gene matches. This chain's CDR3 is CASSVEGAGINEKLFF. The CDR3 bases are TGTGCCAGCAGCGTAGAGGGGGCGGGGATTAATGAAAAACTGTTTTTT.

The chain carries TRBV19 and TRBJ2-7; no clear D gene. The CDR3 extends over 13 amino acids. Germline CDR1 LNHDA, CDR2 SQIVND (reference sequence). Trimming shortened V by 2 bases and J by 0 bases, and 5 bases separated the two germline ends. CDR3 nucleotide sequence: TGTGCCAGTAGTATAATCGGCTCCTACGAGCAGTACTTC. This sequence encodes CASSIIGSYEQYF.

The table lists this clone with a count of one. V is TRBV7-2 and J is TRBJ2-2; 8 bases align to TRBD2. The germline V gene encodes CDR1 SGHTA and CDR2 FQGNSA. Trimming cost V 2 bases and J 7 bases; bases outside gene matches: 9. This CDR3 comprises 16 residues. The CDR3 nucleotides read TGTGCCAGCAGCTTAAGGCCAGCGGGAGATTTCGGGGAGCTGTTTTTT. As protein: CASSLRPAGDFGELFF.

The gene calls are TRBV28 and TRBJ1-2; D possibly corresponds to TRBD1 (6 bases). The ends were cut back, 5 bases at V and 3 bases at J, with 19 bases in the middle. The CDR3 loop spans 16 amino acids. Per germline, CDR1 MDHEN and CDR2 SYDVKM. The CDR3 region has the DNA TGTGCCAGCAGTCCAAAGCCTAGACAGGCCTACTATGGCTACACCTTC. Residues: CASSPKPRQAYYGYTF.

This clone was seen a single time. The chain employs TRBV19 and TRBJ2-7, with 10 positions matching TRBD1. The trim removed 1 base at V and 6 bases at J, leaving 6 bases unmatched. The CDR3 sequence is 15 residues long. Germline CDR1 and CDR2: LNHDA and SQIVND (reference sequence). The CDR3 region has the DNA TGTGCCAGTAGTATAGTTCGGGACAGGGGACGCGAGCAGTACTTC. Protein product: CASSIVRDRGREQYF.